This TCR beta chain comes out of a study of T cells after posttransplantation cyclophosphamide. With 7 bases removed from V and 0 bases from J, the gap between germline ends came to 13 bases. The CDR3 length is 15 residues. The germline gives CDR1 MDHEN, CDR2 SYDVKM. Cyclophosphamide on days +3 and +4 followed busulfan-fludarabine conditioning and a marrow graft. On this clone: Its antigen is unknown.

TCRdb's copy holds only in-frame clones and misses some; the assay was immunoSEQ multiplex PCR. This sample carries 35,000 to 45,000 clones, over 75% of them seen once, and the ten largest clones take roughly 8.7%. Overall study findings and caveats: Recipient CMV seropositivity and CMV reactivation strongly tracked TRB clonality.

The clonotype originates from a female patient in her thirties or forties who received an allogeneic stem cell transplant from a related donor, was CMV-positive, and had no GVHD. Some T cells may have come from the graft donor. The rearrangement links TRBV28 to TRBJ2-4; D is possibly TRBD2 (5 bases). This specimen was CD4+ T cells sorted from blood, taken 1,700 to 2,000 days after a stem cell transplant with posttransplant cyclophosphamide. CDR3 nucleotides: TGTGCCAGCACCCGAGAGGGCTTAGCCAAAAACATTCAGTACTTC. Translating gives CASTREGLAKNIQYF.